Presented here are 21 T cell receptor beta chains from one specimen sequenced in a study of cytomegalovirus exposure and HLA in healthy donors. Use of 60 Vbeta and 13 Jbeta primers characterized the PCR. The table came from immunoSEQ multiplex PCR; TCRdb's copy has only in-frame clones and leaves some out. The table has fewer than 140,000 clones, under 80% seen once. Sequenced material: PBMCs. The receptor set was obtained from a man aged 55 to 70 in good health and CMV-seronegative.

The V gene is TRBV5-1, the J gene TRBJ2-2; a possible D gene is TRBD2 (6 bases). This CDR3 has 14 amino acids. V lost 3 bases and J lost 3, with 9 bases in between. Germline assignment: CDR1 SGHRS and CDR2 YFSETQ. The CDR3, as DNA: TGCGCCAGCAGCTCCGGGACTTACACCGGGGAGCTGTTTTTT. This encodes CASSSGTYTGELFF.

The chain uses TRBV4-2 and TRBJ2-5, with D possibly matching TRBD2 (6 bases). Germline CDR1 is LGHNA and CDR2 is YNFKEQ. Trimming pared 0 bases from V and 2 bases from J, leaving 13 bases between. This CDR3 region has 16 residues. The CDR3 nucleotides read TGTGCCAGCAGCCAAGATCTTAGCGGCATACAAGAGACCCAGTACTTC. Protein: CASSQDLSGIQETQYF.

The chain has TRBV11-2 and TRBJ2-3; 10 bases are a match to TRBD1. This CDR3 region has 15 residues. V trimming: 5 bases; J trimming: 9 bases; junction bases outside the gene matches: 11. The germline V gene encodes CDR1 SGHAT and CDR2 FQNNGV. CDR3 coding DNA: TGTGCCAGCAGCGACAGGGGGCCCGGCACAGGGACGCAGTATTTT. Amino acids: CASSDRGPGTGTQYF.

As to this clone: One end of the junction varies from germline; a read error may be responsible. The gene calls are TRBV5-6 and TRBJ1-3; 8 nucleotides align to TRBD1. Germline V gene sequence: CDR1 SGHDT, CDR2 YYEEEE. This CDR3 comprises 14 residues. The CDR3 DNA is TGTGCCAGCAGTTTGGGACAGGCTGGAAACACCATATATTTT. Translation gives CASSLGQAGNTIYF.

The V gene is TRBV6-5, the J gene TRBJ2-7, with a weak D call TRBD2 (5 bases). CDR3 length: 14 residues. The germline V gene has CDR1 MNHEY and CDR2 SVGAGI. V was clipped by 0 bases and J by 2 bases, with 8 bases between them. CDR3 in DNA: TGTGCCAGCAGTTACTCGAGCGGTACCTACGAGCAGTACTTC. Translated: CASSYSSGTYEQYF.

In nucleotides, the CDR3 is TGTGCCAGCAGCCCGACCGGGACAGGGACCTACGAGCAGTACTTC. It encodes CASSPTGTGTYEQYF. V usage is TRBV5-4 and J usage is TRBJ2-7, with 9 nucleotides matching TRBD1. The CDR3 sequence is 15 residues long. Germline V gene sequence: CDR1 SGHNT, CDR2 YYREEE (reference sequence). With V trimmed by 4 bases and J by 2 bases, 7 bases remained unmatched. Filled out from reference TRBV5-4 and TRBJ2-7, the complete variable domain reads ETGVTQSPTHLIKTRGQQVTLRCSSQSGHNTVSWYQQALGQGPQFIFQYYREEENGRGNFPPRFSGLQFPNYSSELNVNALELDDSALYLCASSPTGTGTYEQYFGPGTRLTVT.

This clone was detected a few times. The chain carries TRBV28 and TRBJ2-1; D is possibly TRBD2 (5 bases). Trimming took 3 bases from V and 1 from J, leaving 7 bases between them. This CDR3 is 14 amino acids long. CDR1 and CDR2 (germline): MDHEN, SYDVKM. CDR3 coding DNA: TGTGCCAGCAGTTTGCCGGGATCCTACAATGAGCAGTTCTTC. It is translated as CASSLPGSYNEQFF. Full variable domain (outside the CDR3, taken from reference TRBV28 and TRBJ2-1): DVKVTQSSRYLVKRTGEKVFLECVQDMDHENMFWYRQDPGLGLRLIYFSYDVKMKEKGDIPEGYSVSREKKERFSLILESASTNQTSMYLCASSLPGSYNEQFFGPGTRLTVL.

The rearrangement uses TRBV7-9 and TRBJ2-1, with 7 positions matching TRBD2. With V trimmed by 4 bases and J by 1 base, 7 bases remained unmatched. The CDR3 spans 16 residues. Germline values: CDR1 SEHNR, CDR2 FQNEAQ (reference sequence). In DNA form, the CDR3 reads TGTGCCAGCAGCTCCCTAGCGGTGGAGTCCTACAATGAGCAGTTCTTC. It specifies CASSSLAVESYNEQFF. Full variable domain (missing parts from reference TRBV7-9 and TRBJ2-1): DTGVSQNPRHKITKRGQNVTFRCDPISEHNRLYWYRQTLGQGPEFLTYFQNEAQLEKSRLLSDRFSAERPKGSFSTLEIQRTEQGDSAMYLCASSSLAVESYNEQFFGPGTRLTVL.

The chain joins TRBV4-2 to TRBJ2-2, with a possible D match to TRBD2 (5 bases). Trimming removed 1 base at V and 0 bases at J, with 6 bases between. Per germline, CDR1 LGHNA and CDR2 YNFKEQ. The CDR3 sequence is 15 residues long. This chain's CDR3 is CASSQGGTNTGELFF. The CDR3 DNA sequence: TGTGCCAGCAGCCAAGGAGGGACGAACACCGGGGAGCTGTTTTTT.

The chain combines TRBV6-5 with TRBJ2-5; 12 bases align to TRBD2. The junction had 1 base not matched to a gene; V was cut back by 0 bases and J by 5 bases. Germline-derived CDR1 and CDR2 are MNHEY and SVGAGI. The CDR3 sequence is 15 residues long. The CDR3: CASSYSGTSGETQYF. CDR3 nucleotide sequence: TGTGCCAGCAGTTACTCGGGGACTAGCGGGGAGACCCAGTACTTC.

This clone has only one observation. The chain carries TRBV20-1 and TRBJ2-7, with 7 bases identical to TRBD2. CDR1 and CDR2 from the germline V gene are DFQATT and SNEGSKA (reference sequence). Trimming removed 3 bases from V and 7 bases from J; junction bases left unmatched: 3. The CDR3 length is 11 residues. This CDR3 reads CSARSGGEQYV. CDR3 DNA sequence: TGCAGTGCTAGGTCCGGGGGGGAGCAGTACGTC.

This chain connects TRBV18 to TRBJ1-3; unclear D gene. Trimming took 3 bases from V and 1 from J, leaving 13 bases between them. Per germline, CDR1 KGHSH and CDR2 LQKENI. The CDR3 is 16 amino acids. The CDR3 loop is CASSPTPTFSGNTIYF. The CDR3 nucleotides read TGTGCCAGCTCACCTACCCCGACATTTTCTGGAAACACCATATATTTT.

This clone was recorded a few times. The V call is TRBV7-3, the J call TRBJ2-1; possibly TRBD2 for D (6 bases). Germline CDR1 and CDR2: SGHTA and FQGTGA. The CDR3 runs to 15 residues. The germline V and J ends were trimmed by 3 bases and 5 bases, with 14 bases remaining between them. The CDR3 DNA is TGTGCCAGCAGCTTTGGGCTAGCGATTAACAATGAGCAGTTCTTC. Its protein is CASSFGLAINNEQFF.

The J gene is TRBJ1-2, the V gene TRBV5-1; the match to TRBD1 covers 7 bases. Germline CDR1 and CDR2: SGHRS and YFSETQ. This CDR3 region has 15 residues. The J segment lost 4 bases and the V segment lost 1 base, leaving 7 bases of the junction unmatched. CDR3 loop: CASSLLTGTAYGYTF. The CDR3 DNA sequence: TGCGCCAGCAGCTTGTTAACCGGGACAGCCTATGGCTACACCTTC.

The chain links TRBV5-1 to TRBJ2-3, with D possibly TRBD2 on 5 matching bases. CDR1 and CDR2 from the germline V gene are SGHRS and YFSETQ. The CDR3 contains 14 residues. The V and J ends lost 4 bases and 4 bases respectively, with 13 bases between them. CDR3 amino acids: CASSLGDWADTQYF. DNA of the CDR3: TGCGCCAGCAGCCTCGGGGATTGGGCAGATACGCAGTATTTT.

The J gene is TRBJ1-1, the V gene TRBV11-2; D unresolved. V was pared by 2 bases and J by 1 base, with 8 bases between. The CDR3 has 14 residues. The germline V gene encodes CDR1 SGHAT and CDR2 FQNNGV. DNA for the CDR3: TGTGCCAGCAGCTTAAGCGAGTCGAACACTGAAGCTTTCTTT. It specifies CASSLSESNTEAFF.

The V call is TRBV15, the J call TRBJ1-1; D is ambiguous. The V gene's germline CDR1 is LNHNV and CDR2 YYDKDF (reference sequence). The length of the CDR3 is 13 residues. Between the trimmed V and J ends, which lost 5 bases and 10 bases, there was a span of 17 bases. The CDR3 spells CATSGGIPFGAFF. The DNA for the CDR3 is TGTGCCACCAGCGGCGGGATCCCTTTTGGAGCTTTCTTT.

The chain combines TRBV19 with TRBJ2-2; 7 bases align to TRBD2. Trimming at V came to 10 bases and at J to 2 bases, leaving 10 bases not matched to a gene. Germline CDR1 LNHDA, CDR2 SQIVND (reference sequence). The CDR3 spans 15 residues. This chain's CDR3 is CATHLGTTNTGELFF. The CDR3 DNA follows: TGTGCCACTCACCTCGGGACTACCAACACCGGGGAGCTGTTTTTT.

This rearrangement joins TRBV2 to TRBJ2-1; 11 bases are a match to TRBD2. CDR1 SNHLY and CDR2 FYNNEI come from the germline V gene. The CDR3 length is 14 residues. V lost 1 base to trimming and J lost 9 bases; unmatched junction nucleotides: 2. The CDR3 loop reads CASSEVAGGTEQFF. The DNA for the CDR3 is TGTGCCAGCAGTGAAGTAGCGGGGGGGACTGAGCAGTTCTTC.

The chain joins TRBV7-3 to TRBJ2-3; TRBD2 aligns across 8 bases. Losses at the gene ends were 5 bases for V and 3 bases for J; bases not matched to a gene: 7. Germline assignment: CDR1 SGHTA and CDR2 FQGTGA. This CDR3 is 15 amino acids long. The CDR3 bases are TGTGCCAGCAGCGTGGACGGGGGGGCAACAGATACGCAGTATTTT. Translating it yields CASSVDGGATDTQYF.

The genes are TRBV27 and TRBJ2-4; 7 bases are shared with TRBD2. The CDR3 consists of 17 residues. Trimming cost V 0 bases and J 1 base; bases outside gene matches: 6. Germline V gene data show CDR1 as MNHEY and CDR2 as SMNVEV (reference sequence). For the CDR3, the DNA is TGTGCCAGCAGTTTATCGAACAGCGGGAAGGCCAAAAACATTCAGTACTTC. Translating gives CASSLSNSGKAKNIQYF.